This is a list of T cell receptor beta chains from one sample in a study of T cell clusters in autoimmune cytopenias. TCRdb re-called the multiplex PCR reads, yielding one record per CDR3 amino acid sequence without DNA. The table gives 3,400 or so distinct CDR3 sequences; the top ten clones make up 7.2% of it. The sample also formed part of further work on T cell repertoires in aging, cancer and after chemotherapy.

The sequenced sample was peripheral blood. These receptors all come from a human donor in good health. Both conserved end residues are part of each CDR3. The size of a clone is reported for some rows only, either as once, few or many, or as a class for expanded clones.

j_call clone_size v_call cdr3_aa
TRBJ2-1 medium-sized TRBV19 CASSSGLAVTLRNEQFF
TRBJ2-1 large TRBV29-1 CSAQGGQGLYEQFF
TRBJ1-1 medium-sized TRBV19 CASSPSGTGGTEAFF
TRBJ1-2 medium-sized TRBV20-1 CSAPGQYGYTF
TRBJ2-7 NA TRBV28 CASSSGSYEQYF
TRBJ2-1 NA TRBV14 CASCKAGEPYNEQFF
TRBJ2-1 NA TRBV9 CASSVEGAGGDYNEQFF
TRBJ1-1 medium-sized TRBV6-5 CASSWGSFGTEAFF
TRBJ2-5 NA TRBV15 CATSRDLAGGETQYF
TRBJ2-3 medium-sized TRBV27 CASSPIAERFTDTQYF
TRBJ2-7 NA TRBV14 CASSQGTSWAEQYF
TRBJ2-1 medium-sized TRBV19 CASSNGRGGYEQFF
TRBJ2-2 NA TRBV24-1 CATSDSHSQFGVFGELFF
TRBJ2-1 NA TRBV13 CASSLGRQGRSYNEQFF
TRBJ1-2 medium-sized TRBV6-2/TRBV6-3 CASSYSDNYGYTF
TRBJ1-4 NA TRBV10-2 CASGQRRVEEKLFF
TRBJ2-3 medium-sized TRBV7-2 CASSPNGIVTDTQYF
TRBJ2-2 medium-sized TRBV11-3 CASITGDTNTGELFF
TRBJ2-7 medium-sized TRBV20-1 CSASGSRDPARRVPYEQYF
TRBJ2-3 NA TRBV7-2 CASSLGGTSGETAQYF
TRBJ2-3 NA TRBV14 CASSQDAGPPPDTQYF
TRBJ2-1 NA TRBV12-3/TRBV12-4 CASSRRRGSSYNEQFF